These T cell receptor beta chains were read from a single sample in a study of vaccination effects on CD4 cells after COVID-19. Profiling relied on immunoSEQ multiplex PCR, and the TCRdb table lists in-frame clones only, not all of them. Of about 45,000 clones in the sample, 72% were seen once. Antigens of these TCRs are unknown. The sample in question was CD4+ T cells from PBMCs cultured without peptide, obtained after COVID-19 vaccination. All receptors derive from a human donor who received a COVID-19 vaccine. CDR3s include the opening cysteine and the closing phenylalanine or tryptophan. The D gene is left open where the match is weak. Not all rows give a size; the values are once, few, many and, for expanded clones, a class.

size | D | J | V | CDR3 | DNA
NA | TRBD2 | TRBJ2-2 | TRBV10-2 | CASRGLADTGELFF | TGCGCCAGCAGGGGACTAGCGGATACCGGGGAGCTGTTTTTT
NA | NA | TRBJ2-7 | TRBV15 | CATSSESGTEGLYEQYF | TGTGCCACCAGCAGTGAATCCGGGACAGAGGGACTCTACGAGCAGTACTTC
NA | NA | TRBJ2-2 | TRBV24-1 | CAPGGGYTGELFF | TGTGCCCCAGGTGGGGGCTACACCGGGGAGCTGTTTTTT
NA | TRBD2 | TRBJ2-7 | TRBV19 | CASSSTGGLYEQYF | TGTGCCAGTAGTTCAACGGGGGGGCTATACGAGCAGTACTTC
NA | NA | TRBJ2-7 | TRBV10-3 | CAISVDKTEQYF | TGTGCCATCAGTGTAGACAAGACCGAGCAGTACTTC
once | NA | TRBJ1-5 | TRBV10-1 | CASSDDSSPNQPQHF | TGCGCCAGCAGTGATGACAGTAGCCCCAATCAGCCCCAGCATTTT
NA | TRBD1 | TRBJ1-4 | TRBV3-1/TRBV3-2 | CASSLRTGGNEKLFF | TGTGCCAGCAGCCTACGGACAGGGGGAAATGAAAAACTGTTTTTT
NA | NA | TRBJ1-3 | TRBV11-3 | CASSADAGNTIYF | TGTGCCAGCAGCGCCGACGCAGGAAACACCATATATTTT
NA | NA | TRBJ1-6 | TRBV6-1 | CASSEYHPRTGYNSPLHF | TGTGCCAGCAGTGAGTATCATCCCAGGACGGGATATAATTCACCCCTCCACTTT
NA | TRBD2 | TRBJ2-3 | TRBV3-1/TRBV3-2 | CASSRAGVESTDTQYF | TGTGCCAGCAGCCGAGCGGGAGTGGAGAGCACAGATACGCAGTATTTT
NA | NA | TRBJ2-5 | TRBV10-3 | CAISEKETQYF | TGTGCCATCAGTGAGAAAGAGACCCAGTACTTC
NA | TRBD1 | TRBJ1-2 | TRBV27 | CASRALDRDYGYTF | TGTGCCAGCAGAGCCTTGGACAGGGACTATGGCTACACCTTC
NA | NA | TRBJ2-1 | TRBV2 | CASRARGIAYNEQFF | TGTGCCAGCAGAGCTCGAGGGATCGCCTACAATGAGCAGTTCTTC
NA | NA | TRBJ2-2 | TRBV6-6 | CASSYSVGGRSGELFF | TGTGCCAGCAGTTACTCGGTTGGGGGGAGGTCCGGGGAGCTGTTTTTT
NA | NA | TRBJ2-5 | TRBV12-2 | CASRLVGRGRAETQYF | TGTGCAAGTCGCTTAGTAGGACGCGGGAGGGCCGAGACCCAGTACTTC
NA | NA | TRBJ1-2 | TRBV11-1 | CASSLGQNYGYTF | TGTGCCAGCAGCTTAGGGCAGAACTATGGCTACACCTTC
NA | NA | TRBJ1-4 | TRBV25-1 | CASSERSGGWTTNEKLFF | TGTGCCAGCAGTGAACGTTCGGGGGGCTGGACGACTAATGAAAAACTGTTTTTT
few | NA | TRBJ2-7 | TRBV6-5 | CASRNSQLQYF | TGTGCCAGCAGAAACTCACAGTTACAGTACTTC
NA | NA | TRBJ2-3 | TRBV11-2 | CASSLVVFLASTDTQYF | TGTGCCAGCAGCTTAGTTGTTTTTCTAGCTAGCACAGATACGCAGTATTTT
once | TRBD1 | TRBJ1-1 | TRBV5-1 | CASSNQGQGNTEAFF | TGCGCCAGCAGCAATCAAGGACAGGGTAACACTGAAGCTTTCTTT
NA | TRBD2 | TRBJ2-7 | TRBV5-4 | CASSTPTSEGEQYF | TGTGCCAGCAGCACCCCGACTAGCGAAGGCGAGCAGTACTTC
NA | NA | TRBJ2-7 | TRBV2 | CASRTRSLEAEQYF | TGTGCCAGCAGGACTCGATCCCTAGAGGCCGAGCAGTACTTC
NA | NA | TRBJ2-7 | TRBV3-1/TRBV3-2 | CASSQDAGLLQYF | TGTGCCAGCAGCCAAGATGCAGGGCTTTTGCAGTACTTC
NA | NA | TRBJ2-1 | TRBV11-1 | CASSFRNYYNEQFF | TGTGCCAGCAGCTTCCGTAACTACTACAATGAGCAGTTCTTC
NA | NA | TRBJ2-5 | TRBV12-3/TRBV12-4 | CASTSIGETQYF | TGTGCCAGCACAAGCATAGGAGAGACCCAGTACTTC
NA | TRBD1 | TRBJ1-1 | TRBV7-8 | CASSLQGDTEAFF | TGTGCCAGCAGCCTACAGGGGGACACTGAAGCTTTCTTT
NA | NA | TRBJ1-2 | TRBV30 | CAWRSLQNYYGYTF | TGTGCCTGGAGGTCTCTACAGAACTACTATGGCTACACCTTC
NA | TRBD1 | TRBJ1-1 | TRBV4-1 | CASSQPLQVRDRVNTEAFF | TGCGCCAGCAGCCAACCGCTGCAGGTCCGGGACAGGGTGAACACTGAAGCTTTCTTT
once | TRBD1 | TRBJ2-7 | TRBV6-6 | CASNEDRTSYEQYF | TGTGCCAGCAACGAGGACAGGACGTCCTACGAGCAGTACTTC
many | TRBD2 | TRBJ2-3 | TRBV15 | CATSRDAGGSDTQYF | TGTGCCACCAGCAGAGATGCGGGGGGGTCAGATACGCAGTATTTT
NA | TRBD2 | TRBJ2-3 | TRBV6-6 | CASSYQGGGGPDTQYF | TGTGCCAGCAGTTACCAGGGCGGGGGGGGCCCGGATACGCAGTATTTT
NA | TRBD1 | TRBJ1-5 | TRBV4-1 | CASSQVRGGTGSYGSQPQHF | TGCGCCAGCAGCCAAGTGAGAGGCGGGACAGGGTCTTATGGGAGTCAGCCCCAGCATTTT
few | NA | TRBJ2-2 | TRBV3-1/TRBV3-2 | CASSHQTGPNTGELFF | TGTGCCAGCAGCCACCAAACGGGACCAAACACCGGGGAGCTGTTTTTT
once | NA | TRBJ1-2 | TRBV5-1 | CASRTTGHGYTF | TGCGCCAGCAGAACTACGGGACATGGCTACACCTTC
few | NA | TRBJ1-5 | TRBV3-1/TRBV3-2 | CASSQGGRFQPQHF | TGTGCCAGCAGCCAAGGCGGACGTTTTCAGCCCCAGCATTTT
NA | NA | TRBJ1-1 | TRBV29-1 | CSVEISPPEAFF | TGCAGCGTTGAGATCAGCCCCCCTGAAGCTTTCTTT
NA | NA | TRBJ2-1 | TRBV5-5 | CASSSTSPGGGRSYNEQFF | TGTGCCAGCAGCTCGACATCCCCCGGCGGGGGCCGCTCCTACAATGAGCAGTTCTTC
NA | NA | TRBJ1-1 | TRBV25-1 | CASSDRSGRRPEAFF | TGTGCCAGCAGTGATCGGTCCGGCCGTCGCCCTGAAGCTTTCTTT
NA | NA | TRBJ2-7 | TRBV3-1/TRBV3-2 | CASSQEGSSYEQYF | TGTGCCAGCAGCCAAGAAGGGAGCTCCTACGAGCAGTACTTC
few | TRBD2 | TRBJ2-1 | TRBV10-1 | CASSPGTSGRALAYNEQFF | TGCGCCAGCAGCCCCGGGACTAGCGGGAGGGCCCTAGCCTACAATGAGCAGTTCTTC
NA | TRBD1 | TRBJ2-6 | TRBV5-1 | CASSFRDRAERRSGANVLTF | TGCGCCAGCAGCTTCCGGGACAGGGCCGAACGACGCTCTGGGGCCAACGTCCTGACTTTC